These T cell receptor beta chains were read from a single sample in a study of blood T cell repertoires in COVID-19. The protocol was immunoSEQ multiplex PCR, while the TCRdb copy is restricted to in-frame clones and leaves out a portion. The sample records almost 45,000 clones, roughly 70% being singletons. The specimen sequenced was peripheral blood. Source of these receptors: a man aged 80 or over with acute or convalescent COVID-19. Both conserved end residues are trimmed from each CDR3. A D gene is named only where the DNA matches it firmly.

V gene	D gene	J gene	CDR3 protein
TRBV5-1	TRBD1	TRBJ2-1	ASSLAPTGAEQF
TRBV3-1/TRBV3-2	NA	TRBJ2-5	ASSRGGDQY
TRBV11-2	NA	TRBJ2-7	ASSLAGVRGYEQY
TRBV11-3	TRBD2	TRBJ2-7	ASSLLVTLAGGPSSEQY
TRBV28	TRBD1	TRBJ2-7	ASSTGQGQQY
TRBV28	NA	TRBJ2-7	ASSLAREWQAYEQY
TRBV5-6	NA	TRBJ2-2	ASRRTGNTGELF
TRBV4-2	NA	TRBJ1-2	ASSQEAGFYGYT
TRBV7-5	NA	TRBJ2-3	ARSLTGVDEDTQY
TRBV10-3	NA	TRBJ2-7	AISGGSYEQY
TRBV7-9	TRBD1	TRBJ2-7	ASSPGRGTGSYEQY
TRBV5-1	TRBD2	TRBJ2-2	ASSGTSGRSGELF
TRBV28	NA	TRBJ2-5	ASSSSETQY
TRBV28	TRBD2	TRBJ2-3	ASRAAGGADTQY
TRBV14	TRBD1	TRBJ1-1	ASSRQGLMNTEAF
TRBV5-6	NA	TRBJ2-1	ASRVGVGTREF
TRBV7-9	NA	TRBJ2-1	ASSLVGRQYNEQF